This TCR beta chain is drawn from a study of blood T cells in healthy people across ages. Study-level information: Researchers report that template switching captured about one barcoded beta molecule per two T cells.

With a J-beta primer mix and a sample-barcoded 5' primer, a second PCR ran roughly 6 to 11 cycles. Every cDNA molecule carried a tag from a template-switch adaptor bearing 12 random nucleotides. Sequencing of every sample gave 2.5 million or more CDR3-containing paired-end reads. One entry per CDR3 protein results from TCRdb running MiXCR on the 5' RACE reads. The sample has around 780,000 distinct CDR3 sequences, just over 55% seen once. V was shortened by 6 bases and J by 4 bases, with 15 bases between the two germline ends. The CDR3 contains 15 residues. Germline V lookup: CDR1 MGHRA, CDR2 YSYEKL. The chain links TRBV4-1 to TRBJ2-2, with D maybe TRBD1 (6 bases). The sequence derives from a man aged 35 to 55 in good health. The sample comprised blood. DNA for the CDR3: TGCGCCAGCAGAGACAGGACCCTGGGCACCGGGGAGCTGTTTTTT. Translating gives CASRDRTLGTGELFF.